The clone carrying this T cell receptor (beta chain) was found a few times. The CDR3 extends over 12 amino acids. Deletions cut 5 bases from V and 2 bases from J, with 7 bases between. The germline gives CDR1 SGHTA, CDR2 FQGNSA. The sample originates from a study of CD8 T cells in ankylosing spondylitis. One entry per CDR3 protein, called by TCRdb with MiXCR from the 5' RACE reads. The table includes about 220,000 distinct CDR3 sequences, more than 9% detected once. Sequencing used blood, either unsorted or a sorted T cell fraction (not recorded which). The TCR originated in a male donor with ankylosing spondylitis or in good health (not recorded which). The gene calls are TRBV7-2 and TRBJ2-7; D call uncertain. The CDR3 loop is CASSPSTYEQYF. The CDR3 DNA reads TGTGCCAGCAGCCCCTCAACCTACGAGCAGTACTTC.